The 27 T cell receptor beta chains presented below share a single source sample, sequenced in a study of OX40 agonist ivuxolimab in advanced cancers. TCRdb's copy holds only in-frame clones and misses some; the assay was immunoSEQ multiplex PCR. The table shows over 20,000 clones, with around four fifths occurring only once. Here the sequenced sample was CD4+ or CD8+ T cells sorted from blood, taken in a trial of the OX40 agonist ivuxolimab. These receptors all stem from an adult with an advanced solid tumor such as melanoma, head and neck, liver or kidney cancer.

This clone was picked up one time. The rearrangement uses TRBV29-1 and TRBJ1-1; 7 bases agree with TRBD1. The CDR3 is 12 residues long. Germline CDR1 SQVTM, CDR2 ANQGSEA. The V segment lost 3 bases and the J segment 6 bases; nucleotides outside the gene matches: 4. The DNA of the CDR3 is TGCAGCGTTGATACAGGGGTGGCTGAAGCTTTCTTT. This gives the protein CSVDTGVAEAFF.

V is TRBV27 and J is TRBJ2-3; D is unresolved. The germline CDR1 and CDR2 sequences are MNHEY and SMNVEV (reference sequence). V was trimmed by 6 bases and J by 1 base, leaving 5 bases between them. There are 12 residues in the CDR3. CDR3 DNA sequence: TGTGCCAGCAGGCTAGGCACAGATACGCAGTATTTT. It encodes CASRLGTDTQYF.

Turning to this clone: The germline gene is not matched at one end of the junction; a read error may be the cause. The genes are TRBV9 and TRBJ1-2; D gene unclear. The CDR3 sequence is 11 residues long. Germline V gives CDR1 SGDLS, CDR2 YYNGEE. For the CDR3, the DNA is TGTGCCAGCAGCGCCCAGTATGGACTCTCCTTC. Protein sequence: CASSAQYGLSF.

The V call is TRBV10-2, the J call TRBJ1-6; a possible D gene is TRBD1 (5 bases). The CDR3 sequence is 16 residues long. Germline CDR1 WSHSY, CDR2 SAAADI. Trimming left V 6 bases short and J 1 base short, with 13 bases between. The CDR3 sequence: CASRHPRGSYNSPLHF. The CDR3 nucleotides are TGCGCCAGCAGACACCCAAGGGGTTCCTATAATTCACCCCTCCACTTT.

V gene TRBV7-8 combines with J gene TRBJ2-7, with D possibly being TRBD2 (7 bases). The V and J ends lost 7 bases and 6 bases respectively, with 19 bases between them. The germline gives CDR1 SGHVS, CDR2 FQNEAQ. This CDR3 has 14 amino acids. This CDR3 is CASNLLGGAGEQYF. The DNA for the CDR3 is TGTGCCAGCAACCTGTTGGGGGGGGCGGGCGAGCAGTACTTC.

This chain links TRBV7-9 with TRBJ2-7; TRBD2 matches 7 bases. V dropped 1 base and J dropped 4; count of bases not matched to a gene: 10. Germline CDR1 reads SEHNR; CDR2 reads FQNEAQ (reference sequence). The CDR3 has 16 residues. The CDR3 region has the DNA TGTGCCAGCAGCTTAGGGGGTGGAACGGGAGGTTACGAGCAGTACTTC. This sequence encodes CASSLGGGTGGYEQYF.

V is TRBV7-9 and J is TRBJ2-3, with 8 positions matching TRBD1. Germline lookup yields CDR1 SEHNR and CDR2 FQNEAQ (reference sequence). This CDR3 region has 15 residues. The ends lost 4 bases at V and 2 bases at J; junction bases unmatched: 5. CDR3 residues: CASSWTGSLTDTQYF. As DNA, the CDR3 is TGTGCCAGCAGCTGGACAGGGTCCCTCACAGATACGCAGTATTTT.

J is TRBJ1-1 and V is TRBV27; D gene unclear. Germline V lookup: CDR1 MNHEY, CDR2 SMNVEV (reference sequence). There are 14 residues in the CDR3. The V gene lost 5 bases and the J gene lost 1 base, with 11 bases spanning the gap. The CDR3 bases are TGTGCCAGCAGTGCGACGTCGGCGAACACTGAAGCTTTCTTT. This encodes CASSATSANTEAFF.

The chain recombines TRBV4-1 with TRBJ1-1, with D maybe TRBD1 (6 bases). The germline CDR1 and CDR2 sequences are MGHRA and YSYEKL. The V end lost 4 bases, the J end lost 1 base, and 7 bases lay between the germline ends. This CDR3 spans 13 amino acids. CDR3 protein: CASSLQGNTEAFF. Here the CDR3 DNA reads TGCGCCAGCAGCCTACAGGGGAACACTGAAGCTTTCTTT.

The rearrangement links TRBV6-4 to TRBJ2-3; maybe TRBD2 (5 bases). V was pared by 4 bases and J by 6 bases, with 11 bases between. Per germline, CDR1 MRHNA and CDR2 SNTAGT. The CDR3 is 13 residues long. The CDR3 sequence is CASSGRARDTQYF. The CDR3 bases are TGTGCCAGCAGTGGGCGGGCGCGGGATACGCAGTATTTT.

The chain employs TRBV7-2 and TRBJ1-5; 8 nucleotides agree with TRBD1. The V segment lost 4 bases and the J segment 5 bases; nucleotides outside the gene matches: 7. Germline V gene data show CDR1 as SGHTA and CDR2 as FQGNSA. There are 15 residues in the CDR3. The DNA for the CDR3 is TGTGCCAGCAGCTCCGGGACAGGAGGGTATCAGCCCCAGCATTTT. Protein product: CASSSGTGGYQPQHF.

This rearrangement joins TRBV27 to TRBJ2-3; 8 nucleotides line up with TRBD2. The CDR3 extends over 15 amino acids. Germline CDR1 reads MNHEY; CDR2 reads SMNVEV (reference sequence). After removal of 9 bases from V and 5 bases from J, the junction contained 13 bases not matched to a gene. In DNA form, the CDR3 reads TGTGCCAGAAAAAACCCGGGACTAGAGGGAGATACGCAGTATTTT. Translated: CARKNPGLEGDTQYF.

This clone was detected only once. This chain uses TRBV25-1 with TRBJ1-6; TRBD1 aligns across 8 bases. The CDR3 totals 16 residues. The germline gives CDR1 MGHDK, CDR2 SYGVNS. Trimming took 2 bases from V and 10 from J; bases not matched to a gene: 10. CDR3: CASSEPSRQGISPLHF. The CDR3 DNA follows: TGTGCCAGCAGTGAACCCTCCCGACAGGGGATATCACCCCTCCACTTT.

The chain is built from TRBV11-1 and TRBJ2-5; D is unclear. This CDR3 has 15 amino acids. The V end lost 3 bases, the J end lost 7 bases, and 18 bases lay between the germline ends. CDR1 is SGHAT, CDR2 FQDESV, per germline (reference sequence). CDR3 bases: TGTGCCAGCAGCTTTGGGCAGGCCCCTTCGGGGACCCAGTACTTC. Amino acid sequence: CASSFGQAPSGTQYF.

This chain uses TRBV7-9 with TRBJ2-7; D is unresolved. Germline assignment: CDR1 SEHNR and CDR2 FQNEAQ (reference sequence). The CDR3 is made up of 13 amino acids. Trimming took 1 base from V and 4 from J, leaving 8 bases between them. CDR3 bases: TGTGCCAGCAGCTTAGGAACCGGGTACGAGCAGTACTTC. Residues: CASSLGTGYEQYF.

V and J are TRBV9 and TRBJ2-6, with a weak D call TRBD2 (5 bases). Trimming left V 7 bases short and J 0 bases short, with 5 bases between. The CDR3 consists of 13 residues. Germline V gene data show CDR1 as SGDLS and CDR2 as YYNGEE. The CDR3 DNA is TGTGCCAGCGGGAGCTCTGGGGCCAACGTCCTGACTTTC. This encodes CASGSSGANVLTF.

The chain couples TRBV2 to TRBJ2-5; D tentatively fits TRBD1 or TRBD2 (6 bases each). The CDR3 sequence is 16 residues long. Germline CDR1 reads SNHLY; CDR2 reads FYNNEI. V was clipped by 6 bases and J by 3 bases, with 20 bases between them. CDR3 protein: CASRPRGAGLKETQYF. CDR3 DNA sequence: TGTGCCAGCAGGCCAAGGGGGGCGGGCCTAAAAGAGACCCAGTACTTC.

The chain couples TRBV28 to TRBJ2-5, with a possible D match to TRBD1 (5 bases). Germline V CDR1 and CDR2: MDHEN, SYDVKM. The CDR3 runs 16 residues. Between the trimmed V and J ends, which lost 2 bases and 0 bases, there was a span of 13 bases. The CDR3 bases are TGTGCCAGCAGTTTAGGGGCAGCTTGGTACCAAGAGACCCAGTACTTC. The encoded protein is CASSLGAAWYQETQYF.

This CDR3 is CSVTSKVAYEQYF. Here the CDR3 DNA reads TGCAGCGTTACGAGTAAGGTGGCCTACGAGCAGTACTTC. This sequence joins TRBV29-1 and TRBJ2-7; D is uncertain. The germline V gene has CDR1 SQVTM and CDR2 ANQGSEA. V gave up 5 bases and J gave up 2 bases, with 13 bases separating them. The CDR3 length is 13 residues.

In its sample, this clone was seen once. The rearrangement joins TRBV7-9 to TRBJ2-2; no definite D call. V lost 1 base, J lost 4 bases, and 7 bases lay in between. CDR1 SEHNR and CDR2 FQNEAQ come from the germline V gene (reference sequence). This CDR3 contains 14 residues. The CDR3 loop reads CASSLGRSTGELFF. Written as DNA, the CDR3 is TGTGCCAGCAGCTTAGGTCGGAGCACCGGGGAGCTGTTTTTT.

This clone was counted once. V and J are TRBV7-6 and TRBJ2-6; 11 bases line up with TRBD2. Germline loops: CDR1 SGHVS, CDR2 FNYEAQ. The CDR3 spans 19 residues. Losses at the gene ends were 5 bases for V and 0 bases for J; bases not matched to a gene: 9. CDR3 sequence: CASSRTGLAGLSGANVLTF. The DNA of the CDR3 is TGTGCCAGCAGCCGAACCGGACTAGCGGGCCTCTCTGGGGCCAACGTCCTGACTTTC.

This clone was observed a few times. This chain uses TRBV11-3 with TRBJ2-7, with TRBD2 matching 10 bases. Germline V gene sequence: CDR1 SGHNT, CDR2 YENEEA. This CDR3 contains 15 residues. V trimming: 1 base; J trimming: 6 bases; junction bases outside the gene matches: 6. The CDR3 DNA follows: TGTGCCAGCAGCTTAGTTAGCGGGAGGCTTGCCGAGCAGTACTTC. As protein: CASSLVSGRLAEQYF.

The CDR3 loop is CASSPGIGGGNEKLFF. The CDR3 DNA follows: TGTGCCAGCAGCCCTGGGATCGGGGGTGGGAATGAAAAACTGTTTTTT. The J gene is TRBJ1-4, the V gene TRBV5-4; possible D gene TRBD1, 5 bases. The CDR3 contains 16 residues. Trimming pared 4 bases from V and 5 bases from J, leaving 18 bases between. Germline V gene lookup returns CDR1 SGHNT and CDR2 YYREEE (reference sequence).

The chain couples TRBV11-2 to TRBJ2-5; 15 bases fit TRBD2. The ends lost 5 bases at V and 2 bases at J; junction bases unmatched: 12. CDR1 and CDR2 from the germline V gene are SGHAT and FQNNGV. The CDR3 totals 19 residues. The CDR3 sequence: CASSTQGLAGGKMQETQYF. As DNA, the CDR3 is TGTGCCAGCAGCACCCAAGGACTAGCGGGGGGGAAAATGCAAGAGACCCAGTACTTC.

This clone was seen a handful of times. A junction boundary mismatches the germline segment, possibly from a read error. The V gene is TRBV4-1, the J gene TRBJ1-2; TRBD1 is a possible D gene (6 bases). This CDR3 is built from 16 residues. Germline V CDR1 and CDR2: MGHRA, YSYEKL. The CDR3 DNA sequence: TGTGCCAGCAGCCAAGATGTCGGCAGGGGACCCTATGGCTACACCTTC. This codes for CASSQDVGRGPYGYTF.

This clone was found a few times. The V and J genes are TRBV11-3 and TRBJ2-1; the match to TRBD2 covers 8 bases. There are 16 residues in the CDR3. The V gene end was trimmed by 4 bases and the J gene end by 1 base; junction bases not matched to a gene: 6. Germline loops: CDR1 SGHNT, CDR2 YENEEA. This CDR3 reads CASSSRSSGSYNEQFF. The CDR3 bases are TGTGCCAGCAGCTCAAGGTCTAGCGGGTCCTACAATGAGCAGTTCTTC.

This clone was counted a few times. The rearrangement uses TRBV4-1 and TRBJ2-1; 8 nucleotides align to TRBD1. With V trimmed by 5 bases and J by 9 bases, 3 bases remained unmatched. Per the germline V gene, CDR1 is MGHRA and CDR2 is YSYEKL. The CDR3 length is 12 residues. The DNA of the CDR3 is TGCGCCAGCAGCGATGGGACAGGTGAGCAGTTCTTC. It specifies CASSDGTGEQFF.